This entry lists 9 T cell receptor beta chains sequenced from one sample in a study of beta chain features in type 1 diabetes. Expressed TCRB transcripts were sequenced, since all the RNA that had been isolated was reverse transcribed. TCRdb keeps only in-frame clones here, not all; method: immunoSEQ multiplex PCR. This sample has 360,000 or so clones; 15% to 20% occur once, and the top ten carry approximately 0.041%. The sample taken for sequencing was naive CD4+ T cells from blood. Receptors were obtained from a young woman in good health.

V usage is TRBV12-5 and J usage is TRBJ1-1; D possibly corresponds to TRBD1 (6 bases). The CDR3 is 14 residues long. Germline V gene lookup returns CDR1 LGHNT and CDR2 FRNRAP. The V end was cut by 10 bases, the J end by 4 bases, with 19 bases between. The CDR3 bases are TGTGCTACCTCGGGGGGCGCGGTGCGCACTGAAGCTTTCTTT. Protein: CATSGGAVRTEAFF.

As regards this clone: This sample also contains other DNA sequences that code for the same CDR3. The chain joins TRBV11-2 to TRBJ2-7, with D unresolved. Germline V gene data show CDR1 as SGHAT and CDR2 as FQNNGV. The CDR3 sequence is 12 residues long. Deletions cut 2 bases from V and 4 bases from J, with 6 bases between. CDR3 residues: CASSLSSYEQYF. In DNA form, the CDR3 reads TGTGCCAGCAGCTTATCTTCGTACGAGCAGTACTTC.

The chain joins TRBV7-2 to TRBJ2-3, with 9 bases lining up with TRBD2. V dropped 5 bases and J dropped 10; count of bases not matched to a gene: 4. Germline-derived CDR1 and CDR2 are SGHTA and FQGNSA. The CDR3 has 12 residues. CDR3 region: CASSVPSGAQYF. CDR3 nucleotide sequence: TGTGCCAGCAGCGTTCCTAGCGGGGCGCAGTATTTT.

This clone appeared a few times. CDR3 nucleotide sequence: TGTGCCAGCAGCTTGGGGACATTCGGGGCCAACGTCCTGACTTTC. This gives the protein CASSLGTFGANVLTF. The chain couples TRBV5-8 to TRBJ2-6, with a tentative D call TRBD1 (5 bases). Germline V gene sequence: CDR1 SGHTS, CDR2 YDEGEE. V lost 0 bases and J 4 bases, leaving 8 bases between the germline ends. The length of the CDR3 is 15 residues.

This clone has only a few counts. The genes are TRBV7-2 and TRBJ2-7; 11 nucleotides align to TRBD1. Germline V gives CDR1 SGHTA, CDR2 FQGNSA. CDR3 length: 14 amino acids. The ends lost 5 bases at V and 5 bases at J; junction bases unmatched: 5. The CDR3: CASSMRTGGNEQYF. The CDR3 DNA is TGTGCCAGCAGCATGAGGACAGGGGGCAACGAGCAGTACTTC.

This clone was counted between two and nine times. The DNA for the CDR3 is TGTGCCTGGACCGTCCGACTAAGGGATGAGCAGTTCTTC. Amino acid sequence: CAWTVRLRDEQFF. The chain combines TRBV30 with TRBJ2-1; a possible D gene is TRBD2 (5 bases). The V gene lost 4 bases and the J gene lost 8 bases, with 15 bases spanning the gap. CDR3 length: 13 residues. Germline V CDR1 and CDR2: GTSNPN, SVGIG (reference sequence).

The chain is built from TRBV5-4 and TRBJ1-6; 7 bases are a match to TRBD1. The V segment lost 4 bases and the J segment 0 bases; nucleotides outside the gene matches: 7. CDR1 SGHNT and CDR2 YYREEE come from the germline V gene (reference sequence). The CDR3 consists of 17 residues. The CDR3 loop is CASSQGQTSSYNSPLHF. The CDR3 nucleotides read TGTGCCAGCAGCCAGGGACAGACGAGCTCCTATAATTCACCCCTCCACTTT. The variable domain in full, completed from reference TRBV5-4 and TRBJ1-6, reads ETGVTQSPTHLIKTRGQQVTLRCSSQSGHNTVSWYQQALGQGPQFIFQYYREEENGRGNFPPRFSGLQFPNYSSELNVNALELDDSALYLCASSQGQTSSYNSPLHFGNGTRLTVT.

There are a few counts of this clone. The chain joins TRBV9 to TRBJ2-1; 13 positions agree with TRBD2. CDR3 length: 16 residues. Germline lookup yields CDR1 SGDLS and CDR2 YYNGEE. J was trimmed by 3 bases and V by 0 bases; bases with no gene match: 0. The CDR3 DNA reads TGTGCCAGCAGCGTAGGGACTAGCGGGGGCTACAATGAGCAGTTCTTC. Amino acids: CASSVGTSGGYNEQFF.

This clone was observed a few times. The gene calls are TRBV4-3 and TRBJ2-7; 9 bases align to TRBD1. The CDR3 has 15 residues. The germline V gene encodes CDR1 LGHNA and CDR2 YSLEER. V lost 1 base and J lost 3; bases outside the gene matches: 4. This CDR3 reads CASSQGDRELYEQYF. CDR3 DNA: TGCGCCAGCAGCCAAGGGGACAGGGAGCTCTACGAGCAGTACTTC.